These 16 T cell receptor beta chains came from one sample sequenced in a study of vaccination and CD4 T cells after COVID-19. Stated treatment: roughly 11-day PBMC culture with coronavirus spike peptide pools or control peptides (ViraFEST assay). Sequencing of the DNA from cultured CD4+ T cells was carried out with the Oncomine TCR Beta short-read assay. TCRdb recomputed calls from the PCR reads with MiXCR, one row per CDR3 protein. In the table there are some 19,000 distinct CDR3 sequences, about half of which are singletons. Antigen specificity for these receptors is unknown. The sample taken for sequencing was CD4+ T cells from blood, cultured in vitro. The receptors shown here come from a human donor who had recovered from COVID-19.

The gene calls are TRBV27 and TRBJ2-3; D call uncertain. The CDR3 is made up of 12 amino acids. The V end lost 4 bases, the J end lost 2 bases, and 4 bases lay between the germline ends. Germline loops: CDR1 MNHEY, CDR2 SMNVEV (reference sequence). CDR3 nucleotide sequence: TGTGCCAGCAGTTCCATCACAGATACGCAGTATTTT. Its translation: CASSSITDTQYF.

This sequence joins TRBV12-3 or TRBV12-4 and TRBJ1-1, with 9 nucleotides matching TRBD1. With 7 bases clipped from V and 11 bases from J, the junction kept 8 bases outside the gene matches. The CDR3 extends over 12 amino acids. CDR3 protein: CASNRDRVPAFF. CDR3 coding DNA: TGTGCCAGCAATCGGGACAGGGTACCTGCTTTCTTT.

This CDR3 is CASSLGVWGNTEAFF. The CDR3 bases are TGTGCCAGCAGCTTGGGGGTATGGGGGAACACTGAAGCTTTCTTT. The chain links TRBV5-4 to TRBJ1-1; unclear D gene. Germline V lookup: CDR1 SGHNT, CDR2 YYREEE (reference sequence). This CDR3 contains 15 residues. The germline V and J ends were trimmed by 0 bases and 1 base, with 10 bases remaining between them.

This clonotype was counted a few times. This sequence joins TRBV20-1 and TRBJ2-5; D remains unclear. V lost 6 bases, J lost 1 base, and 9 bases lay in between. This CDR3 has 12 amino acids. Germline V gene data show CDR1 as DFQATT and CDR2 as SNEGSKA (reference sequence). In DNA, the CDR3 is TGCAGTGCCTTCCGGCCCCAAGAGACCCAGTACTTC. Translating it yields CSAFRPQETQYF.

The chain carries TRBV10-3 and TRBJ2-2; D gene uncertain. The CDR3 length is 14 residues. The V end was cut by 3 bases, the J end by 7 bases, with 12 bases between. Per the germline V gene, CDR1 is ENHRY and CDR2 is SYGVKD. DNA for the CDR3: TGTGCCATCAGTGATAGTCTAGTTGTCGGGGAGCTGTTTTTT. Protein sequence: CAISDSLVVGELFF.

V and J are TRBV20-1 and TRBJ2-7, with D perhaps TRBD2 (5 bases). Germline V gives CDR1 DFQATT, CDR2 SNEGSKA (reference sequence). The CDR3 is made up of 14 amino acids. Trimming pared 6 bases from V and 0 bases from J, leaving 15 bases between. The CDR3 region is CSATRLHRSYEQYF. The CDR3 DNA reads TGCAGTGCAACTAGACTACATCGCTCCTACGAGCAGTACTTC.

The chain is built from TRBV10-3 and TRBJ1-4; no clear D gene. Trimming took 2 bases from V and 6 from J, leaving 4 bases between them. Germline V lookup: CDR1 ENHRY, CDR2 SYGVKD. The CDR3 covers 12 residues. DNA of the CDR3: TGTGCCATCAGTGAGGTAGATGAAAAACTGTTTTTT. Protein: CAISEVDEKLFF.

In DNA form, the CDR3 reads TGTGCCAGTGGAAAGGGGGGGCAGCCCCAGCATTTT. It codes for CASGKGGQPQHF. This chain connects TRBV19 to TRBJ1-5; perhaps TRBD1 as D (6 bases). Trimming stripped 8 bases from V and 7 bases from J, with 12 bases between. In germline, CDR1 is LNHDA, CDR2 SQIVND (reference sequence). The CDR3 length is 12 residues.

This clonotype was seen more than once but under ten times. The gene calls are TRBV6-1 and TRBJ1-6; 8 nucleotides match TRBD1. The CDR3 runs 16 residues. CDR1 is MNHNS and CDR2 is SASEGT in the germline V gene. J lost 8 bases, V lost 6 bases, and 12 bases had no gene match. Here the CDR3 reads CASSNYRGGMDSPLHF. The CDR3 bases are TGTGCCAGCAGCAATTACAGGGGGGGCATGGATTCACCCCTCCACTTT.

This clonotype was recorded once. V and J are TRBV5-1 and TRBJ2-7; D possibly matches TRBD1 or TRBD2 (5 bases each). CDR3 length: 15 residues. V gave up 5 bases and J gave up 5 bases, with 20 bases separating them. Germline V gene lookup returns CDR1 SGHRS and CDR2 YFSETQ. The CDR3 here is CASSLGAPGMDEQYF. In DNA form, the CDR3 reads TGCGCCAGCAGTCTTGGGGCCCCGGGGATGGACGAGCAGTACTTC.

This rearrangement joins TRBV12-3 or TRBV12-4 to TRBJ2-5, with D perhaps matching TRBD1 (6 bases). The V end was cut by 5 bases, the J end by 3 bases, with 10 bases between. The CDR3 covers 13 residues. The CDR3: CASSPGQKETQYF. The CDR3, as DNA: TGTGCCAGCAGTCCAGGACAGAAAGAGACCCAGTACTTC.

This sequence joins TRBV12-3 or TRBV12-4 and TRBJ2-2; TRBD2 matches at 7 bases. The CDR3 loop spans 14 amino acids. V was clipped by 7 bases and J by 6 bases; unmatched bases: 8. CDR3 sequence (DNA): TGTGCCAGCACCTGGCGGGAGCTTGCCGGGGAGCTGTTTTTT. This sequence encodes CASTWRELAGELFF.

CDR3 DNA sequence: TGCGCCAGCAGCCAAGGGGCAGGGGGGAAGGCTAGCGGGAGGGCTGGCACCTACGAGCAGTACTTC. This sequence encodes CASSQGAGGKASGRAGTYEQYF. The rearrangement uses TRBV4-1 and TRBJ2-7, with 12 bases identical to TRBD2. Trimming removed 1 base from V and 2 bases from J; junction bases left unmatched: 21. The germline CDR1 and CDR2 sequences are MGHRA and YSYEKL. The CDR3 loop spans 22 amino acids.

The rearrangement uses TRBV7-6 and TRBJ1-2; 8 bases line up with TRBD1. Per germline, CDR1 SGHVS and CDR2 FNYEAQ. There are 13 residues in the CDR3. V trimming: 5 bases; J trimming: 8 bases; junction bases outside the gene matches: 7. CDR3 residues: CASSHGQGRGYTF. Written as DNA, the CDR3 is TGTGCCAGCAGCCACGGACAGGGCCGGGGCTACACCTTC.

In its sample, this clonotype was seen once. In DNA form, the CDR3 reads TGTGCCACCAGCAGAGATCGAGTGGGGGGGTCCTACAATGAGCAGTTCTTC. Its protein product is CATSRDRVGGSYNEQFF. V gene TRBV15 combines with J gene TRBJ2-1, with 7 bases identical to TRBD2. Germline V lookup: CDR1 LNHNV, CDR2 YYDKDF (reference sequence). The CDR3 extends over 17 amino acids. The V and J ends lost 0 bases and 1 base, in that order; junction bases with no gene match: 6.

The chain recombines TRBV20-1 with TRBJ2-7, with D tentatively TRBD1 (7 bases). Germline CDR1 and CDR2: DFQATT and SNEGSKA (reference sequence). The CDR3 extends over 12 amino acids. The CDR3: CSAGQWAYEQYF. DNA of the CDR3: TGCAGCGCGGGACAGTGGGCCTACGAGCAGTACTTC.